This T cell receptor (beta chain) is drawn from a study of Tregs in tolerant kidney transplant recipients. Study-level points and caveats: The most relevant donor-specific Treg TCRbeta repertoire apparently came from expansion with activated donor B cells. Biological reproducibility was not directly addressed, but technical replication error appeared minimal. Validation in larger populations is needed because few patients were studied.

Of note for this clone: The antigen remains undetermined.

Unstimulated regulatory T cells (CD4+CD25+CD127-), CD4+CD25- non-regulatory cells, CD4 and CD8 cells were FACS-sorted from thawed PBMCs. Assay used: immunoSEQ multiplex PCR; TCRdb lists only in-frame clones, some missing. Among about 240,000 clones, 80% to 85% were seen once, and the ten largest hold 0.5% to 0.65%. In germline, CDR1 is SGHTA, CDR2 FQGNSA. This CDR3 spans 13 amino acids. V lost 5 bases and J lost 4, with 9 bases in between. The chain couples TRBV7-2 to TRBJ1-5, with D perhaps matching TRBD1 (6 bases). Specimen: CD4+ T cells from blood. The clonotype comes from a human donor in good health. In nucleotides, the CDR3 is TGTGCCAGCAGCCCACAGGGAAATCAGCCCCAGCATTTT. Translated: CASSPQGNQPQHF.